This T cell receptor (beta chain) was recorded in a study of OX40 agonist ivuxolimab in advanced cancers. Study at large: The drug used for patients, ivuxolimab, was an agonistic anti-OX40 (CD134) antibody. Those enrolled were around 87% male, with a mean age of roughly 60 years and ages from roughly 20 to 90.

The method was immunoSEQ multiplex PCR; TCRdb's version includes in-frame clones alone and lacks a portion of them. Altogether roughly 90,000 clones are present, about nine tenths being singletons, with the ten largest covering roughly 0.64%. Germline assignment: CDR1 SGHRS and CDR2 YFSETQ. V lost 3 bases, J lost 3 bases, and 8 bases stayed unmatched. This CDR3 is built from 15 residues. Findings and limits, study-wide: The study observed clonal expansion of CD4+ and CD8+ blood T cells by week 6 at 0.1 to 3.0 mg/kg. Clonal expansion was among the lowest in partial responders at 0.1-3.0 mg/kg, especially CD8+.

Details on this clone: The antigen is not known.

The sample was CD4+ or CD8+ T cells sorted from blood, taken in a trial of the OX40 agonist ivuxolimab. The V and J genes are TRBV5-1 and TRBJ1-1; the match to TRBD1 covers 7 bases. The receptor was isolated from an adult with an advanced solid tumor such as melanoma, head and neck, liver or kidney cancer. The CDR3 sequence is CASSSLTGTDTEAFF. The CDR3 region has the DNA TGCGCCAGCAGCTCACTGACAGGGACGGACACTGAAGCTTTCTTT.